The present T cell receptor (beta chain) was sequenced within a study of OX40 agonist ivuxolimab in advanced cancers. Using immunoSEQ multiplex PCR, the repertoire was profiled, and TCRdb retains in-frame clones only, with some absent. The data show around 72,000 clones, with around 81% seen just once and around 8.2% held by the top ten. The CDR3 totals 15 residues. The germline V gene has CDR1 MNHEY and CDR2 SVGAGI. Trimming removed 9 bases from V and 0 bases from J, with 16 bases in between. A single count supports this clone. The chain carries TRBV6-5 and TRBJ2-3; D call uncertain. The clonotype was recovered from an adult with an advanced solid tumor such as melanoma, head and neck, liver or kidney cancer. The sequenced sample was CD4+ or CD8+ T cells sorted from blood, obtained in a trial of the OX40 agonist ivuxolimab. The CDR3, as DNA: TGTGCCAGTACCCCCTTGGAAGGAAGCACAGATACGCAGTATTTT. Translated, it gives CASTPLEGSTDTQYF.